This TCR beta chain is drawn from a study of blood T cell repertoires in COVID-19. Background on the study: From the United States, Italy and Spain came samples of acute and convalescent COVID-19. Sources were T cells, B-cell-depleted T cells, or PBMCs; the material itself was cDNA or gDNA.

In the authors' methods: Estimation of nucleated cell counts was performed using reference gene primer amplification. Profiling relied on immunoSEQ multiplex PCR, and the TCRdb table lists in-frame clones only, not all of them. The DNA was the basis for D and trimming; V, J and clone size are from that table. This table has about 160,000 clones, 60% to 85% appearing once. This CDR3 is 19 amino acids long. J was trimmed by 2 bases and V by 6 bases; bases with no gene match: 11. Germline V gene lookup returns CDR1 SGHTA and CDR2 FQGTGA. This clonotype was sampled from a man between 65 and 85 years old with acute or convalescent COVID-19. The V gene is TRBV7-3, the J gene TRBJ2-6; 12 nucleotides match TRBD2. The sequenced sample consisted of peripheral blood. Written as DNA, the CDR3 is TGTGCCAGCAGTCAGAGTGCGACTAGCGGGAGTGCTGGGGCCAACGTCCTGACTTTC. Protein sequence: CASSQSATSGSAGANVLTF. The variable domain in full, with the rest retrieved from reference TRBV7-3 and TRBJ2-6, is GAGVSQTPSNKVTEKGKYVELRCDPISGHTALYWYRQSLGQGPEFLIYFQGTGAADDSGLPNDRFFAVRPEGSVSTLKIQRTERGDSAVYLCASSQSATSGSAGANVLTFGAGSRLTVL.